This TCR beta chain was captured in a study of regulatory T cells in long-lasting Graves disease. Study-level information: Newly diagnosed Graves' patients took antithyroid drugs under 3 months. General observations from the study: Among samples with persistent disease, TRBV28, TRBJ1-2 and TRBJ2-5 were favored.

V was trimmed by 0 bases and J by 4 bases, leaving 10 bases between them. The CDR3 runs to 14 residues. The V gene's germline CDR1 is SGDLS and CDR2 YYNGEE. Specified time point: newly diagnosed GD, antithyroid drugs for less than 3 months. There was RNA extracted from PBMCs, and the TCR library was made from it. The TCR beta library used iRepertoire HTBI primers with Arm-PCR amplification of CDR3. TCRdb used MiXCR to reprocess the multiplex PCR reads, holding one entry per CDR3 protein. This repertoire shows about 520,000 distinct CDR3 sequences, around 12% found once; its top ten account for roughly 9.3%. This clonotype was seen at least ten times. Its antigen is not known. The sample was also reused in another study, on T cells in Graves' hyperthyroidism and ophthalmopathy. From that report: In the blood, most expanded thyroid clonotypes above 0.001 appeared as well.

The sample consisted of peripheral blood mononuclear cells (PBMCs), taken at new diagnosis, from a patient treated with antithyroid drugs. The TCR was taken from a woman in her 30s with Graves disease. This chain connects TRBV9 to TRBJ1-1; D gene ambiguous. The CDR3 region has the DNA TGTGCCAGCAGCGTAGGCGGAGAAACCACTGAAGCTTTCTTT. Residues: CASSVGGETTEAFF.